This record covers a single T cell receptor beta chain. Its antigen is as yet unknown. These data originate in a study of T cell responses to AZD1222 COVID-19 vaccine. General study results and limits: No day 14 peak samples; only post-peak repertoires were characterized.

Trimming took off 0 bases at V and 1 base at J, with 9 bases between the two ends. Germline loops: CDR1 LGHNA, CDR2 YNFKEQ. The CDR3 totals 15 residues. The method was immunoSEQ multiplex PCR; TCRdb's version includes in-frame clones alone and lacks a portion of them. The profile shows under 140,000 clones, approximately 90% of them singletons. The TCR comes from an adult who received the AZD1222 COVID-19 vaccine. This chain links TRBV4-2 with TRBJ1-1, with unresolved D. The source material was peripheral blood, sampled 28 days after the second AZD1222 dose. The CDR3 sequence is CASSQDTIWNTEAFF. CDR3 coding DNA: TGTGCCAGCAGCCAAGATACCATCTGGAACACTGAAGCTTTCTTT.